These 16 T cell receptor beta chains originate from one sample sequenced in a study of OX40 agonist ivuxolimab in advanced cancers. Clones were sequenced by immunoSEQ multiplex PCR, and TCRdb holds only the in-frame ones, with some missing. The profile covers 15,000 to 20,000 clones, with about 86% appearing a single time and approximately 0.7% taken by the ten largest. Sequencing used CD4+ or CD8+ T cells sorted from blood, obtained in a trial of the OX40 agonist ivuxolimab. Source of these receptors: an adult with an advanced solid tumor such as melanoma, head and neck, liver or kidney cancer.

The chain employs TRBV2 and TRBJ1-2, with D unresolved. Germline CDR1 is SNHLY and CDR2 is FYNNEI. The CDR3 is 12 amino acids. The ends were cut back, 7 bases at V and 7 bases at J, with 13 bases in the middle. The CDR3 here is CASTLQPGGYTF. CDR3 DNA: TGTGCCAGCACCCTACAACCAGGTGGCTACACCTTC.

The chain recombines TRBV7-2 with TRBJ2-1; TRBD2 matches 7 bases. Germline CDR1 SGHTA, CDR2 FQGNSA. The length of the CDR3 is 13 residues. J gave up 8 bases and V 5 bases, and 6 bases lay outside the gene matches. CDR3 in DNA: TGTGCCAGCAGCATTAGCGGGTCCCATGAGCAGTTCTTC. Protein product: CASSISGSHEQFF.

This chain connects TRBV21-1 to TRBJ2-7; the table's D gene call, TRBD2, was not cross checked with the DNA. TRBV21-1 has pseudogene status. The CDR3 is 17 amino acids. This CDR3 is CASKRFLHGTGGYEQYF. The CDR3 nucleotides are TGTGCCAGCAAACGCTTTCTTCATGGGACGGGGGGATACGAGCAGTACTTC.

This clone was counted a few times. V and J are TRBV5-8 and TRBJ2-1, with D tentatively TRBD2 (5 bases). CDR1 is SGHTS and CDR2 is YDEGEE in the germline V gene. CDR3 length: 15 residues. The ends were cut back, 9 bases at V and 0 bases at J, with 16 bases in the middle. The CDR3 protein is CANHLGVFSYNEQFF. The CDR3 coding sequence is TGTGCCAACCACCTCGGGGTATTCTCCTACAATGAGCAGTTCTTC. Supplemented by reference TRBV5-8 and TRBJ2-1, the full variable domain reads EAGVTQSPTHLIKTRGQQATLRCSPISGHTSVYWYQQALGLGLQFLLWYDEGEERNRGNFPPRFSGRQFPNYSSELNVNALELEDSALYLCANHLGVFSYNEQFFGPGTRLTVL.

This chain links TRBV19 with TRBJ2-3, with 8 bases that match TRBD2. V shed 1 base and J 1 base; nucleotides not matched to a gene: 4. The CDR3 totals 16 residues. Germline-derived CDR1 and CDR2 are LNHDA and SQIVND (reference sequence). The CDR3 protein is CASSIGQTSGTDTQYF. CDR3 coding DNA: TGTGCCAGTAGTATAGGACAGACTAGCGGCACAGATACGCAGTATTTT.

J is TRBJ1-5 and V is TRBV19; D possibly corresponds to TRBD1 (6 bases). The V end was cut by 3 bases, the J end by 0 bases, with 15 bases between. This CDR3 is 17 amino acids long. Per the germline V gene, CDR1 is LNHDA and CDR2 is SQIVND (reference sequence). The DNA of the CDR3 is TGTGCCAGTAGTATCAGGCAGGGGTTTTATAGCAATCAGCCCCAGCATTTT. Translated, it gives CASSIRQGFYSNQPQHF.

The CDR3 DNA is TGTGCCAGCAGCCCAGGGACTCGTACAGATACGCAGTATTTT. Protein product: CASSPGTRTDTQYF. The rearrangement uses TRBV7-9 and TRBJ2-3, with D perhaps TRBD2 (6 bases). V lost 5 bases and J lost 3, with 12 bases in between. Per germline, CDR1 SEHNR and CDR2 FQNEAQ (reference sequence). This CDR3 spans 14 amino acids.

The chain is built from TRBV7-9 and TRBJ2-5, with 8 bases fitting TRBD2. The CDR3 contains 16 residues. In germline, CDR1 is SEHNR, CDR2 FQNEAQ (reference sequence). V lost 5 bases, J lost 0 bases, and 8 bases stayed unmatched. CDR3 nucleotides: TGTGCCAGCAGCCCGAGTGCTAGCGGGTACCAAGAGACCCAGTACTTC. Encoded protein: CASSPSASGYQETQYF.

V usage is TRBV15 and J usage is TRBJ1-1, with D tentatively TRBD1 (6 bases). V was cut by 1 base and J by 5 bases, with 17 bases left in between. The CDR3 is 16 amino acids. CDR1 LNHNV and CDR2 YYDKDF come from the germline V gene (reference sequence). The CDR3 protein is CATSRGGGQGWTEAFF. CDR3 DNA sequence: TGTGCCACCAGCAGAGGGGGGGGGCAGGGTTGGACTGAAGCTTTCTTT.

The chain joins TRBV29-1 to TRBJ1-4; D is uncertain. The V gene lost 4 bases and the J gene lost 5 bases, with 8 bases spanning the gap. This CDR3 has 12 residues. Germline V lookup: CDR1 SQVTM, CDR2 ANQGSEA. In nucleotides, the CDR3 is TGCAGCGTTGGGCGGCGGAATGAAAAACTGTTTTTT. Amino acids: CSVGRRNEKLFF.

The chain uses TRBV7-9 and TRBJ1-1, with D possibly TRBD1 on 5 matching bases. Deletions cut 3 bases from V and 6 bases from J, with 20 bases between. Germline lookup yields CDR1 SEHNR and CDR2 FQNEAQ (reference sequence). The CDR3 is made up of 16 amino acids. The CDR3 here is CASSFSGTDWFSEAFF. In DNA, the CDR3 is TGTGCCAGCAGCTTTTCCGGGACGGATTGGTTCTCTGAAGCTTTCTTT.

In DNA form, the CDR3 reads TGCGCCAGCAGCTGGAGAACCGGGACGACGCCACTATACGAGCAGTACTTC. The encoded protein is CASSWRTGTTPLYEQYF. V is TRBV5-1 and J is TRBJ2-7; D could derive from TRBD1 or TRBD2 (5 bases each). The CDR3 covers 17 residues. Germline CDR1 SGHRS, CDR2 YFSETQ. Trimming pared 3 bases from V and 4 bases from J, leaving 23 bases between. Complete variable domain (other parts from reference TRBV5-1 and TRBJ2-7): KAGVTQTPRYLIKTRGQQVTLSCSPISGHRSVSWYQQTPGQGLQFLFEYFSETQRNKGNFPGRFSGRQFSNSRSEMNVSTLELGDSALYLCASSWRTGTTPLYEQYFGPGTRLTVT.

V is TRBV6-1 and J is TRBJ1-6, with D tentatively TRBD1 (6 bases). With 2 bases removed from V and 10 bases from J, the gap between germline ends came to 12 bases. Germline V gene data show CDR1 as MNHNS and CDR2 as SASEGT. This CDR3 contains 14 residues. The CDR3 sequence is CASSERGGDSPLHF. CDR3 coding DNA: TGTGCCAGCAGTGAAAGGGGGGGGGACTCACCCCTCCACTTT.

V and J are TRBV10-3 and TRBJ2-5; no clear D gene. The CDR3 has 13 residues. V lost 4 bases, J lost 4 bases, and 10 bases lay in between. Germline V CDR1 and CDR2: ENHRY, SYGVKD. In DNA form, the CDR3 reads TGTGCCATCAGTGTGCAGATTTCAGAGACCCAGTACTTC. This encodes CAISVQISETQYF.

The V call is TRBV5-1, the J call TRBJ2-7, with 11 nucleotides matching TRBD2. CDR1 and CDR2 from the germline V gene are SGHRS and YFSETQ. This CDR3 region has 15 residues. The junction had 3 bases not matched to a gene; V was cut back by 4 bases and J by 0 bases. CDR3 coding DNA: TGCGCCAGCAGCGCAGGGACTAGCGGCTCCTACGAGCAGTACTTC. It specifies CASSAGTSGSYEQYF. Drawing the rest from reference TRBV5-1 and TRBJ2-7, the complete variable domain is KAGVTQTPRYLIKTRGQQVTLSCSPISGHRSVSWYQQTPGQGLQFLFEYFSETQRNKGNFPGRFSGRQFSNSRSEMNVSTLELGDSALYLCASSAGTSGSYEQYFGPGTRLTVT.

This chain connects TRBV27 to TRBJ1-1, with D possibly matching TRBD1 (5 bases). V lost 2 bases and J 4 bases, leaving 8 bases between the germline ends. Germline CDR1 MNHEY, CDR2 SMNVEV (reference sequence). The CDR3 is made up of 13 amino acids. DNA for the CDR3: TGTGCCAGCAGTTTAAGGAGGGGCACTGAAGCTTTCTTT. Protein product: CASSLRRGTEAFF.